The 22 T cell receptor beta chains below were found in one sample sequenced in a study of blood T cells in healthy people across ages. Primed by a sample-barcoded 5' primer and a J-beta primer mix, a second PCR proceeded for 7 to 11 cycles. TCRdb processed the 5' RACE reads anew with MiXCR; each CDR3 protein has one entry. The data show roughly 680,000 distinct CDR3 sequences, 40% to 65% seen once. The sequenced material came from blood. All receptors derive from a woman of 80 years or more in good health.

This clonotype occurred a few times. In DNA, the CDR3 is TGTGCCAGCAGTTTAAGGGGAGGAGAAAAACTGTTTTTT. Translated, it gives CASSLRGGEKLFF. This sequence joins TRBV27 and TRBJ1-4; TRBD1 is a possible D gene (5 bases). CDR3 length: 13 residues. Germline V gene lookup returns CDR1 MNHEY and CDR2 SMNVEV (reference sequence). Trimming removed 2 bases from V and 8 bases from J, with 9 bases in between.

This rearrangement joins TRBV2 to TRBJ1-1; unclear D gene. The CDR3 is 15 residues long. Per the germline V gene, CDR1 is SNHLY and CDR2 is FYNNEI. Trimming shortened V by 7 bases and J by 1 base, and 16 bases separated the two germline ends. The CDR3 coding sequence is TGTGCCAGCAATAGTGCCGGGGTCGGGAACACTGAAGCTTTCTTT. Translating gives CASNSAGVGNTEAFF.

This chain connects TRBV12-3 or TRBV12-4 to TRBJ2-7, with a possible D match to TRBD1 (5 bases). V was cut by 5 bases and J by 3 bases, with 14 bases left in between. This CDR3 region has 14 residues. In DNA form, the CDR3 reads TGTGCCAGCAGTCCCCGAGACAGCTACTACGAGCAGTACTTC. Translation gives CASSPRDSYYEQYF.

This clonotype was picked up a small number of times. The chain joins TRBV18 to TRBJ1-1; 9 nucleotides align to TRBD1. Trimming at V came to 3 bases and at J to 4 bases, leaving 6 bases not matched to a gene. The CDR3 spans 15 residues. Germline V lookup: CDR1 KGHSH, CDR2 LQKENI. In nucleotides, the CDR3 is TGTGCCAGCTCACCTTCGACAGGGGGAAGCACTGAAGCTTTCTTT. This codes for CASSPSTGGSTEAFF.

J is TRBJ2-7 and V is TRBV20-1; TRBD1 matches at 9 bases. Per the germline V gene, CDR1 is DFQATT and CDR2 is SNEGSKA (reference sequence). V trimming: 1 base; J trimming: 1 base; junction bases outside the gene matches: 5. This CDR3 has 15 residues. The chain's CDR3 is CSARGPGTGSYEQYF. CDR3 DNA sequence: TGCAGTGCTAGAGGGCCGGGGACAGGGTCCTACGAGCAGTACTTC.

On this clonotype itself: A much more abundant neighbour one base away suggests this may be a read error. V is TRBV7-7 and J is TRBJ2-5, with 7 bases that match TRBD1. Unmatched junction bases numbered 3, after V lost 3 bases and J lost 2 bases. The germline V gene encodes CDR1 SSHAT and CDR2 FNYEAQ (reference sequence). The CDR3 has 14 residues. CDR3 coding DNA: TGTGCCAGCAGCTTGACAGGGAAGCAAGAGACCCAGTACTTC. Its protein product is CASSLTGKQETQYF.

Here the CDR3 DNA reads TGTGCCAGCAGTAACACATACACTGAAGCTTTCTTT. Its translation is CASSNTYTEAFF. The chain joins TRBV6-5 to TRBJ1-1; D ambiguous. This CDR3 is 12 amino acids long. Germline V CDR1 and CDR2: MNHEY, SVGAGI. V was clipped by 5 bases and J by 3 bases, with 7 bases between them.

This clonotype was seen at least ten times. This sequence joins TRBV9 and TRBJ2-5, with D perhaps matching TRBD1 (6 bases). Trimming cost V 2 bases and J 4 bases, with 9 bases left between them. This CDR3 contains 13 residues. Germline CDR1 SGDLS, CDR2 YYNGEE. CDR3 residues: CASSVAGVETQYF. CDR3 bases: TGTGCCAGCAGCGTTGCAGGGGTAGAGACCCAGTACTTC. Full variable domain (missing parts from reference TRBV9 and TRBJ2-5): DSGVTQTPKHLITATGQRVTLRCSPRSGDLSVYWYQQSLDQGLQFLIQYYNGEERAKGNILERFSAQQFPDLHSELNLSSLELGDSALYFCASSVAGVETQYFGPGTRLLVL.

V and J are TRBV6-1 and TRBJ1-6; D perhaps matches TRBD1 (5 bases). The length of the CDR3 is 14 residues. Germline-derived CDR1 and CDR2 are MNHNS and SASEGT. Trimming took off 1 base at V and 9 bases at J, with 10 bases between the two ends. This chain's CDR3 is CASSEGRALSPLHF. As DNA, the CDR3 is TGTGCCAGCAGTGAAGGCAGGGCACTTTCACCCCTCCACTTT.

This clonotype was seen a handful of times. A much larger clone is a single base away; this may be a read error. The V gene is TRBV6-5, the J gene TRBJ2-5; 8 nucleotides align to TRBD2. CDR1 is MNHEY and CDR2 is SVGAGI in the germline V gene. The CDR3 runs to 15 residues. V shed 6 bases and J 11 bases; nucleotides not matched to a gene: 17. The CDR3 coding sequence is TGTGCCAGCAGACTAGCGGTAGCGGGGTGGGATGAGCAGTACTTC. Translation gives CASRLAVAGWDEQYF.

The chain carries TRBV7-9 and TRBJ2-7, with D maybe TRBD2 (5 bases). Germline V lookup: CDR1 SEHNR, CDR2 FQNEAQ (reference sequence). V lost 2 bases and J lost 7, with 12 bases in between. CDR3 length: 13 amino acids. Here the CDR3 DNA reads TGTGCCAGCAGCTTACCAGGCTCGGGGGAGCAGTACTTC. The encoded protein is CASSLPGSGEQYF.

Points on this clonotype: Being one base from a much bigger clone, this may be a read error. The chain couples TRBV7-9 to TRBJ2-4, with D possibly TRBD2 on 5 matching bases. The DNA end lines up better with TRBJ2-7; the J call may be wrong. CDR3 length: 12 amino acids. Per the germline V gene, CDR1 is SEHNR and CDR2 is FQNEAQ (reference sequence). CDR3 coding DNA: TGTGCCAGCAGCTCGGACTTCTGCGAGCAGTACTTC. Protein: CASSSDFCEQYF.

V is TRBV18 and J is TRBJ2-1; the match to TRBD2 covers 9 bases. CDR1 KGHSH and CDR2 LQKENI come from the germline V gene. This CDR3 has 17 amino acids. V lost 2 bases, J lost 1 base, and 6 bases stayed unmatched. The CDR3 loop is CASSPSSGRLSYNEQFF. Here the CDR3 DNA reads TGTGCCAGCTCACCAAGCAGCGGGAGGTTATCCTACAATGAGCAGTTCTTC.

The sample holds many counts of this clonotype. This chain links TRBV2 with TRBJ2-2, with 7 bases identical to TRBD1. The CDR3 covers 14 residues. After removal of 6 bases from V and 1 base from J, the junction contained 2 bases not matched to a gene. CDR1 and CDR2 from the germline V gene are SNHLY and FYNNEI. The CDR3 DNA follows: TGTGCCAGCAGACAGGGGATGAACACCGGGGAGCTGTTTTTT. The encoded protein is CASRQGMNTGELFF.

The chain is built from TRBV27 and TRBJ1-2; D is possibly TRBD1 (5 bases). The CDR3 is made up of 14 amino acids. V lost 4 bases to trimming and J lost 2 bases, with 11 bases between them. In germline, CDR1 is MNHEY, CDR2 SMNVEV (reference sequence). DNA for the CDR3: TGTGCCAGCAGTTCGGACACGATCAACTATGGCTACACCTTC. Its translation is CASSSDTINYGYTF.

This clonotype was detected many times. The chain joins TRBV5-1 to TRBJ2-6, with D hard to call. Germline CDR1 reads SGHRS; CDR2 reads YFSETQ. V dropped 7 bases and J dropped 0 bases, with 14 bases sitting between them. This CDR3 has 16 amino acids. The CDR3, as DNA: TGCGCCAGCTCAGTGGACGGCAACTCTGGGGCCAACGTCCTGACTTTC. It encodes CASSVDGNSGANVLTF.

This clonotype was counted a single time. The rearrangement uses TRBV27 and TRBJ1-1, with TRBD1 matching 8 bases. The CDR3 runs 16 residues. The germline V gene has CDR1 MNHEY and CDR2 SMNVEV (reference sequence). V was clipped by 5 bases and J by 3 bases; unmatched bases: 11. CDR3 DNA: TGTGCCAGCAGTGGCCGTCAGGGGGCCGGTGACACTGAAGCTTTCTTT. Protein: CASSGRQGAGDTEAFF.

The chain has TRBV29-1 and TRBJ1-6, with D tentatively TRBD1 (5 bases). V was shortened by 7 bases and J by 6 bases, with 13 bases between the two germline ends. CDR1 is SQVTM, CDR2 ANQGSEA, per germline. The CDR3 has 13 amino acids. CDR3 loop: CSAGWGTNSPLHF. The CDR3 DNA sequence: TGCAGCGCCGGATGGGGGACTAATTCACCCCTCCACTTT.

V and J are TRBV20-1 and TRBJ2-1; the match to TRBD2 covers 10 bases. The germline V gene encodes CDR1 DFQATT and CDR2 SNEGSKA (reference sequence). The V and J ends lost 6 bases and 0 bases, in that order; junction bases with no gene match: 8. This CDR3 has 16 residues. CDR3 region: CSARLAGPSSYNEQFF. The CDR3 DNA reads TGCAGTGCAAGACTAGCGGGTCCTAGCTCCTACAATGAGCAGTTCTTC.

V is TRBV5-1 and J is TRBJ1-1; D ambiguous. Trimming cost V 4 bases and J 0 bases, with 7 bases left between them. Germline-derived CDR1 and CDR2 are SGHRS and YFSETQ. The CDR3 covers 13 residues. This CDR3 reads CASSVEVNTEAFF. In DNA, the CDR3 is TGCGCCAGCAGCGTGGAGGTGAACACTGAAGCTTTCTTT.

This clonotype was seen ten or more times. The CDR3 region is CASSPGQDQNTIYF. The CDR3 DNA is TGTGCCAGCAGTCCGGGACAGGATCAAAACACCATATATTTT. The V call is TRBV12-3 or TRBV12-4, the J call TRBJ1-3, with TRBD1 matching 8 bases. The trim removed 5 bases at V and 6 bases at J, leaving 6 bases unmatched. The CDR3 contains 14 residues.

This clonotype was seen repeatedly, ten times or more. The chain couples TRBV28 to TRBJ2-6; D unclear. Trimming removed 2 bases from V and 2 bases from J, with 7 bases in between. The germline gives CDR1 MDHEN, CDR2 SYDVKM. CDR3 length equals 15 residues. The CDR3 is CASSLNRAGANVLTF. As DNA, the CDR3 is TGTGCCAGCAGTTTAAACCGGGCTGGGGCCAACGTCCTGACTTTC.